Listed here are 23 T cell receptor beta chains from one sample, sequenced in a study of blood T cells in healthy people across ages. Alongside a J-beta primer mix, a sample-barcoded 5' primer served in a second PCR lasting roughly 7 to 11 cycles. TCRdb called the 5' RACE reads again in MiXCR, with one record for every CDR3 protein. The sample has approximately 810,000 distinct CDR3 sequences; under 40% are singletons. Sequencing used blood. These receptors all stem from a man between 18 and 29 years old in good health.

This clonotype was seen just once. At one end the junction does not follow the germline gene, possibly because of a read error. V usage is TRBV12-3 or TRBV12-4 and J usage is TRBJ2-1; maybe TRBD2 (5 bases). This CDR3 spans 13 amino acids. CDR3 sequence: CASSVVVGDEKFF. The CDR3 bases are TGTGCCAGCAGTGTAGTCGTGGGAGATGAGAAGTTCTTC.

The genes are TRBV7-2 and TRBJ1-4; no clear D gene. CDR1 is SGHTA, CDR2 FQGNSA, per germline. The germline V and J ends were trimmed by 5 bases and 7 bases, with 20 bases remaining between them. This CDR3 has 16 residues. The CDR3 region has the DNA TGTGCCAGCAGCGTTCATTCCATTTTCCGGGGTGAAAAACTGTTTTTT. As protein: CASSVHSIFRGEKLFF.

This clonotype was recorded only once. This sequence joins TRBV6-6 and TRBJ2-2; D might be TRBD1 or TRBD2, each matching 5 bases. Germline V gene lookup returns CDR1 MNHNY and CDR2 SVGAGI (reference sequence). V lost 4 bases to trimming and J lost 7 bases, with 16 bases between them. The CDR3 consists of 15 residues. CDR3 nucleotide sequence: TGTGCCAGCAGTTCTCGACAGATAGGAGGCGGGGAGCTGTTTTTT. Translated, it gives CASSSRQIGGGELFF.

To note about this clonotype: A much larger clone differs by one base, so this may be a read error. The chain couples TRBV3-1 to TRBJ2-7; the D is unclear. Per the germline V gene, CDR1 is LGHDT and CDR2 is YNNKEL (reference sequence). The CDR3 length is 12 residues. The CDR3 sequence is CASSQGFYGQYF. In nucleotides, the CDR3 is TGTGCCAGCAGCCAGGGGTTCTACGGGCAGTACTTC.

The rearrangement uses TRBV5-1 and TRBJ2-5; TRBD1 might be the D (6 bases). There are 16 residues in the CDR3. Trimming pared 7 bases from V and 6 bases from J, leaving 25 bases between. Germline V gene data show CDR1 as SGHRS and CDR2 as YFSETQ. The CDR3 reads CASRSGGMTGAKTQYF. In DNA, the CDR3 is TGCGCCAGCCGCAGTGGGGGTATGACAGGAGCGAAGACCCAGTACTTC. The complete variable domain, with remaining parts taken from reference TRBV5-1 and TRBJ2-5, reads KAGVTQTPRYLIKTRGQQVTLSCSPISGHRSVSWYQQTPGQGLQFLFEYFSETQRNKGNFPGRFSGRQFSNSRSEMNVSTLELGDSALYLCASRSGGMTGAKTQYFGPGTRLLVL.

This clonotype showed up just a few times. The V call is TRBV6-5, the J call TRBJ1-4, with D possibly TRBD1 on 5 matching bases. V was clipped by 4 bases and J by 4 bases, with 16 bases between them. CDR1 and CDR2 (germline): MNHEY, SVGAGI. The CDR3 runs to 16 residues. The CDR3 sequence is CASSSTGAGGNEKLFF. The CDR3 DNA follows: TGTGCCAGCAGTTCAACCGGAGCCGGGGGTAATGAAAAACTGTTTTTT.

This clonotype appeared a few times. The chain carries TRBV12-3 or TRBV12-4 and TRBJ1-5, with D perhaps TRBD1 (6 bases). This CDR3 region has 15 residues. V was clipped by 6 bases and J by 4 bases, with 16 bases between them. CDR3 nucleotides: TGTGCCAGCAGCCCCCGCCCAGGGGAAAATCAGCCCCAGCATTTT. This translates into CASSPRPGENQPQHF.

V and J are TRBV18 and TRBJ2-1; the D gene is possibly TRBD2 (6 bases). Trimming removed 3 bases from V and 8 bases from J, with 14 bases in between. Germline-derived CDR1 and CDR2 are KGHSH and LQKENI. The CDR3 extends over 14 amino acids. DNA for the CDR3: TGTGCCAGCTCACCGGGCTGCGGGATCGATGAGCAGTTCTTC. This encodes CASSPGCGIDEQFF.

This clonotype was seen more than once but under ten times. The CDR3 protein is CASSFGQGRDEQFF. CDR3 DNA: TGTGCCAGCAGCTTCGGACAGGGGAGAGATGAGCAGTTCTTC. The rearrangement uses TRBV7-2 and TRBJ2-1; 9 nucleotides align to TRBD1. Germline V lookup: CDR1 SGHTA, CDR2 FQGNSA. With V trimmed by 3 bases and J by 8 bases, 5 bases remained unmatched. The CDR3 extends over 14 amino acids.

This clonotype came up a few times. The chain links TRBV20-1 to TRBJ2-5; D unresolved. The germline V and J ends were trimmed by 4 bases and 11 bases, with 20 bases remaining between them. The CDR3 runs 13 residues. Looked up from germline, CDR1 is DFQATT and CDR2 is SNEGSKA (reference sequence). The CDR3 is CSAKGPVNNEQYF. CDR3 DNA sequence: TGCAGTGCTAAGGGCCCAGTTAACAATGAGCAGTACTTC.

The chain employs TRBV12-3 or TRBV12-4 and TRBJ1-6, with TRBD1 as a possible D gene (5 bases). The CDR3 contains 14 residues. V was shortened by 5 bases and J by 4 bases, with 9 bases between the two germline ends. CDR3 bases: TGTGCCAGCAGTCCAACAGGTTATAATTCACCCCTCCACTTT. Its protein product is CASSPTGYNSPLHF.

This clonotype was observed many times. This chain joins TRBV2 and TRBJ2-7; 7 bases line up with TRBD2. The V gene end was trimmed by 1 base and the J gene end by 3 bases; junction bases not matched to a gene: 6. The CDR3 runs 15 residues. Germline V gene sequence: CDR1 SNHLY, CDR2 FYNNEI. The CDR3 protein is CASSEGGGGFYEQYF. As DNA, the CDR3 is TGTGCCAGCAGTGAAGGGGGCGGGGGATTCTACGAGCAGTACTTC. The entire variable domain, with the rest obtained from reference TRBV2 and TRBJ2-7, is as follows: EPEVTQTPSHQVTQMGQEVILRCVPISNHLYFYWYRQILGQKVEFLVSFYNNEISEKSEIFDDQFSVERPDGSNFTLKIRSTKLEDSAMYFCASSEGGGGFYEQYFGPGTRLTVT.

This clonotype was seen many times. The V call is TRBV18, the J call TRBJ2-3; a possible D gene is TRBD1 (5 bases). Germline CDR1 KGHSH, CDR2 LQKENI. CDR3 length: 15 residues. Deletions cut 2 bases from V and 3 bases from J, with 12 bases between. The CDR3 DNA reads TGTGCCAGCTCACCAGGGGCTCGTATTACAGATACGCAGTATTTT. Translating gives CASSPGARITDTQYF. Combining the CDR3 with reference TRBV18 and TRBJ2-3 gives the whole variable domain NAGVMQNPRHLVRRRGQEARLRCSPMKGHSHVYWYRQLPEEGLKFMVYLQKENIIDESGMPKERFSAEFPKEGPSILRIQQVVRGDSAAYFCASSPGARITDTQYFGPGTRLTVL.

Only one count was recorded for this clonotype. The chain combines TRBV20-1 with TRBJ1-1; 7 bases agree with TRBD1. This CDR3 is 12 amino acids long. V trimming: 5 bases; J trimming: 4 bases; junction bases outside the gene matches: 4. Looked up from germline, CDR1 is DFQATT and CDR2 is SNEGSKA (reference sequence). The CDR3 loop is CSAGPGGTEAFF. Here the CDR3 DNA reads TGCAGTGCTGGACCAGGGGGCACTGAAGCTTTCTTT.

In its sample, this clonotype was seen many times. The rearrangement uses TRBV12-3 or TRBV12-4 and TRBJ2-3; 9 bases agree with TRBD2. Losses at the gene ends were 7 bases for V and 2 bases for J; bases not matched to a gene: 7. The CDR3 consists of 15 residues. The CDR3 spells CASTFTSGPTDTQYF. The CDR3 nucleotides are TGTGCCAGCACCTTTACTAGCGGGCCCACAGATACGCAGTATTTT.

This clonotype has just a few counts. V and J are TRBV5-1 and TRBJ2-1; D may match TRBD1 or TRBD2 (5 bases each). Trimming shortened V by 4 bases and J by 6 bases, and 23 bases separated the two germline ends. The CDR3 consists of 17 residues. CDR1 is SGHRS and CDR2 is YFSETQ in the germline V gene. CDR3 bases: TGCGCCAGCAGCCCCGCCCCTCAGGGAGTCGGCGGCAATGAGCAGTTCTTC. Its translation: CASSPAPQGVGGNEQFF. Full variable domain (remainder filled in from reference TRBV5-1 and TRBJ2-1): KAGVTQTPRYLIKTRGQQVTLSCSPISGHRSVSWYQQTPGQGLQFLFEYFSETQRNKGNFPGRFSGRQFSNSRSEMNVSTLELGDSALYLCASSPAPQGVGGNEQFFGPGTRLTVL.

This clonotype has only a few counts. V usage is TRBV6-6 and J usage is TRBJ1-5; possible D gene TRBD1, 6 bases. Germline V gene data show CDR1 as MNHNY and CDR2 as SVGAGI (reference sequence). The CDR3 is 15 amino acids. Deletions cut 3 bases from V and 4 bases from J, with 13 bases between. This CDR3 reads CASSYLKGGNQPQHF. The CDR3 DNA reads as TGTGCCAGCAGTTATTTGAAAGGGGGGAATCAGCCCCAGCATTTT.

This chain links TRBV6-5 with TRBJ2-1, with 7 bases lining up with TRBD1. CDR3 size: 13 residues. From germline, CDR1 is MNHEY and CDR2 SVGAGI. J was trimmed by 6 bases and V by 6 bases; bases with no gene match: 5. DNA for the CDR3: TGTGCCAGCAGAAGACAGGGCCCCAATGAGCAGTTCTTC. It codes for CASRRQGPNEQFF.

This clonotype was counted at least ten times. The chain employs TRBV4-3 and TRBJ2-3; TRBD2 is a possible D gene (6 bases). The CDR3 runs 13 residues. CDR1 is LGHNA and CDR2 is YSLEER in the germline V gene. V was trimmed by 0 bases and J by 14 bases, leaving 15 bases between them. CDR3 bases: TGCGCCAGCAGCCAAGAGAAAGGGACTCCTCGGTATTTT. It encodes CASSQEKGTPRYF.

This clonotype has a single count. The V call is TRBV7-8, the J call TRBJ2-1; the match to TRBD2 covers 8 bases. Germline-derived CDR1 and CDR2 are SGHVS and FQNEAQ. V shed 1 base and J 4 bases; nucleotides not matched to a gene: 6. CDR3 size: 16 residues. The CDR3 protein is CASSLVASGSYNEQFF. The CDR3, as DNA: TGTGCCAGCAGCTTAGTTGCGAGCGGGAGTTACAATGAGCAGTTCTTC. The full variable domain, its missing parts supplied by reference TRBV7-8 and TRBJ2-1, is GAGVSQSPRYKVAKRGQDVALRCDPISGHVSLFWYQQALGQGPEFLTYFQNEAQLDKSGLPSDRFFAERPEGSVSTLKIQRTQQEDSAVYLCASSLVASGSYNEQFFGPGTRLTVL.

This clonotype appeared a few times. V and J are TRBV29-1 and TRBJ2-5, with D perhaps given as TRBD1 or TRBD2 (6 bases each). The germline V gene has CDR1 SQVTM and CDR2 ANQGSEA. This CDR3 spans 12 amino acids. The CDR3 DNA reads TGCAGTACCTCCGGGGGCGGAGAGACCCAGTACTTC. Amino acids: CSTSGGGETQYF.

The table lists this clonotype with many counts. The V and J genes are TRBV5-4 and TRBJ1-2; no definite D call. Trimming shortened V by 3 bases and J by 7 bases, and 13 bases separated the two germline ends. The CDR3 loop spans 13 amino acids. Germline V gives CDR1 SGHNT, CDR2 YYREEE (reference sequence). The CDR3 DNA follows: TGTGCCAGCAGCTCCTATGGTACCTTTGGCTACACCTTC. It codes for CASSSYGTFGYTF.

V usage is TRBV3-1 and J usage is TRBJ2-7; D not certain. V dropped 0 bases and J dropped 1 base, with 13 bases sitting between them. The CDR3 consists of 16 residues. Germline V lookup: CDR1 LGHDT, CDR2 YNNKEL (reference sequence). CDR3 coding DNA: TGTGCCAGCAGCCAAGATTTTGATAGGGCGTCCTACGAGCAGTACTTC. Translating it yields CASSQDFDRASYEQYF.